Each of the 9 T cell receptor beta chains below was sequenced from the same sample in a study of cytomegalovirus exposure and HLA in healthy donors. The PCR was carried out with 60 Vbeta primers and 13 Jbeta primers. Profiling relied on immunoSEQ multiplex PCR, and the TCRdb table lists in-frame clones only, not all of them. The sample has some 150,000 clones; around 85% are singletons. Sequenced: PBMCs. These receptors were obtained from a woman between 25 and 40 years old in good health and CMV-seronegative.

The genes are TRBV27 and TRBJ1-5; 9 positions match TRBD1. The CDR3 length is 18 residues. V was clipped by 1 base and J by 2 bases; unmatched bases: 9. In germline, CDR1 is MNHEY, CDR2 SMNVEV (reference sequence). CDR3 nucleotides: TGTGCCAGCAGTTTATTTTACAGGGGGCGAAGCGGCAATCAGCCCCAGCATTTT. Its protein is CASSLFYRGRSGNQPQHF.

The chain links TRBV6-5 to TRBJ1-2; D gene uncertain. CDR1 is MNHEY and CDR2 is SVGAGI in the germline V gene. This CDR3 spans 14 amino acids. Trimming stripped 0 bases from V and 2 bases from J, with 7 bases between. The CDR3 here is CASSYSGSNYGYTF. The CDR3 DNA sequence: TGTGCCAGCAGTTACTCGGGGAGCAACTATGGCTACACCTTC.

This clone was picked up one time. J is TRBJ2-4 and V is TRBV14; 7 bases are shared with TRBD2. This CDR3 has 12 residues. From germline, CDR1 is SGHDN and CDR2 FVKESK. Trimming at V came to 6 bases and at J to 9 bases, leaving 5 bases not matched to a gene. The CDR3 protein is CASSWGRGIQYF. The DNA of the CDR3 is TGTGCCAGCAGTTGGGGGAGGGGCATTCAGTACTTC. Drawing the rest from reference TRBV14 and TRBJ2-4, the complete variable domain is EAGVTQFPSHSVIEKGQTVTLRCDPISGHDNLYWYRRVMGKEIKFLLHFVKESKQDESGMPNNRFLAERTGGTYSTLKVQPAELEDSGVYFCASSWGRGIQYFGAGTRLSVL.

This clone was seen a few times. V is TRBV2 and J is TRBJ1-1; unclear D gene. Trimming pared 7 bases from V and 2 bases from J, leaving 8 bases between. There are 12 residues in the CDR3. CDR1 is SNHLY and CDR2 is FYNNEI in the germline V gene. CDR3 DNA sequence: TGTGCCAGCATACAGAAAAACACTGAAGCTTTCTTT. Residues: CASIQKNTEAFF.

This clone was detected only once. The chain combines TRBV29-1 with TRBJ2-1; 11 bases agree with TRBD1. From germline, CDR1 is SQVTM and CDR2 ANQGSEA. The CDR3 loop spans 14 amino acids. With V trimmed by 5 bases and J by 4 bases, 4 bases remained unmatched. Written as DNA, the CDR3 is TGCAGCGTTCGCCGGGACAGGGGGTACAATGAGCAGTTCTTC. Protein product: CSVRRDRGYNEQFF.

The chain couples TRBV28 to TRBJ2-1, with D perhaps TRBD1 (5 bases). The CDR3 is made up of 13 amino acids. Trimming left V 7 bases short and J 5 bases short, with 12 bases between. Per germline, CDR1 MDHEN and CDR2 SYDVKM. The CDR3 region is CASTSGHNNEQFF. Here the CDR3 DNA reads TGTGCCAGCACCTCAGGACACAACAATGAGCAGTTCTTC.

CDR3 DNA sequence: TGTGCCATCAGAAGGACTAGCGGGAGTCGGGCAGATACGCAGTATTTT. Translation gives CAIRRTSGSRADTQYF. The V gene is TRBV10-3, the J gene TRBJ2-3; 13 bases fit TRBD2. The CDR3 runs to 16 residues. V dropped 6 bases and J dropped 4; count of bases not matched to a gene: 7. Germline V gene lookup returns CDR1 ENHRY and CDR2 SYGVKD.

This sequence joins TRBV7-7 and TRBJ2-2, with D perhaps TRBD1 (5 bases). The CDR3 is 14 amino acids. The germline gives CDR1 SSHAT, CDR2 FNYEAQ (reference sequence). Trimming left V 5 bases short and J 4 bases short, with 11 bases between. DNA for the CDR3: TGTGCCAGCAGCCAAGACAGACTCACCGGGGAGCTGTTTTTT. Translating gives CASSQDRLTGELFF.

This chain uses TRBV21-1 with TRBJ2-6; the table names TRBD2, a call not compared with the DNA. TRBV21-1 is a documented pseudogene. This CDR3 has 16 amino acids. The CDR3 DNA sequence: TGTGCCAGCAGCAAGTTCTCCTGCTCTGGGGCCAACGTCCTGACTTTC. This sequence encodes CASSKFSCSGANVLTF.